This T cell receptor beta chain was profiled in a study of T cells in Graves' hyperthyroidism and ophthalmopathy. The CDR3 regions of TCR beta were amplified from RNA transcripts. The primer set for the first-round RT-PCR of the TCR CDR3 was HTBI. In TCRdb, the multiplex PCR reads were re-called with MiXCR into one record per CDR3 protein. The sample holds hundreds of thousands of distinct CDR3 sequences; roughly 13% are singletons and the top ten take 9.2%. This clonotype came up many times. The specimen sequenced was blood. The clonotype originates from a woman younger than 30 with Graves' hyperthyroidism.

The chain's CDR3 is CASSPYPREGEQYF. DNA of the CDR3: TGTGCCAGCTCACCCTACCCCCGAGAGGGAGAGCAGTACTTC. The gene calls are TRBV18 and TRBJ2-7, with D possibly TRBD2 on 5 matching bases. CDR3 length equals 14 residues. Germline V CDR1 and CDR2: KGHSH, LQKENI. V was clipped by 3 bases and J by 7 bases, with 16 bases between them.